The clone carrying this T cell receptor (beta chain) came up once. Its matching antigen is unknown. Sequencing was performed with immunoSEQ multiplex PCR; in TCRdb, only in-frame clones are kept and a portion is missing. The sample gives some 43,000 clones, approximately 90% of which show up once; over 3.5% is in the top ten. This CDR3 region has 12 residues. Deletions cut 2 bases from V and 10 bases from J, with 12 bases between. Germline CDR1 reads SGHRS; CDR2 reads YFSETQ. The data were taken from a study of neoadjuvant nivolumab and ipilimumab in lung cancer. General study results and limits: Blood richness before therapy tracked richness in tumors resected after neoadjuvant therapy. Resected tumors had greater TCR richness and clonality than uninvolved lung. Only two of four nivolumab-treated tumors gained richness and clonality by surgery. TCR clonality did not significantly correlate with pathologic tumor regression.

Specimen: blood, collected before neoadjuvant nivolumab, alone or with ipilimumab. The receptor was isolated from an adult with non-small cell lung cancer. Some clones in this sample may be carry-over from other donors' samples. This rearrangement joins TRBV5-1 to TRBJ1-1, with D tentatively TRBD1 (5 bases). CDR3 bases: TGCGCCAGCAGCTTTACGCCGGGACTAGCTTTCTTT. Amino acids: CASSFTPGLAFF.